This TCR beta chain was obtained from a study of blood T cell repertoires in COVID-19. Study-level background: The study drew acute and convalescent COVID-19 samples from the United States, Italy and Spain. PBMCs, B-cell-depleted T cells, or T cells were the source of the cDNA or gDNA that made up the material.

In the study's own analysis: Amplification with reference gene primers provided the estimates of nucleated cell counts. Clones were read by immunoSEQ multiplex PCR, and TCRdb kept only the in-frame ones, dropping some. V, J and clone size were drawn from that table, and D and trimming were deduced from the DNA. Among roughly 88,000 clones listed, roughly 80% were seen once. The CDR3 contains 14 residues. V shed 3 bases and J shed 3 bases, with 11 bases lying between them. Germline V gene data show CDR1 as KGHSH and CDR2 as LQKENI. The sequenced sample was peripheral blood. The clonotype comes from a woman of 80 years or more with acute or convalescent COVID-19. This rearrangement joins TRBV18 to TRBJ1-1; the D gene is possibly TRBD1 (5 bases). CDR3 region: CASSPGWGDTEAFF. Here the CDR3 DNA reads TGTGCCAGCTCACCCGGGTGGGGGGACACTGAAGCTTTCTTT.